This TCR beta chain was obtained from a study of Ad26.COV2.S vaccination and SARS-CoV-2 variants. Study summary: A participant enrolled in the COV1001 Ad26.COV2.S trial arm provided the sample. Ad26.COV2.S was injected intramuscularly once or twice, 56 days apart. Study-wide findings and caveats: Participants given vaccine showed non-spike TCR breadth similar to that of placebo recipients.

The table came from immunoSEQ multiplex PCR; TCRdb's copy has only in-frame clones and leaves some out. The table lists 290,000 or so clones, around 87% of them singletons, with under 4% in the top ten. In regard to this clone: Antigen specificity is unknown.

As for treatment: about 20 received Ad26.COV2.S at low or high dose, single or two shots; 5 received placebo; per-sample allocation not given. Specimen acquisition occurred on day 63 following the initial vaccine or placebo injection. As its vector, the vaccine had Ad26, which expressed Wuhan-strain SARS-CoV-2 spike. Looked up from germline, CDR1 is MDHEN and CDR2 is SYDVKM. The CDR3 runs to 14 residues. Trimming took 5 bases from V and 2 from J, leaving 10 bases between them. The sequences come from peripheral blood, collected in a trial of Ad26.COV2.S vaccine versus placebo. The chain uses TRBV28 and TRBJ1-5, with D possibly TRBD1 on 6 matching bases. This TCR was sampled from a person between 18 and 65 years old who received the Ad26.COV2.S COVID-19 vaccine or a placebo. The CDR3 reads CASSERQGNQPQHF. CDR3 bases: TGTGCCAGCAGTGAACGACAGGGCAATCAGCCCCAGCATTTT.